This T cell receptor (beta chain) was recorded in a study of molecular identifiers for immune sequencing clone quantification. The CDR3 totals 16 residues. Germline V gene sequence: CDR1 LGHNA, CDR2 YSLEER. V lost 1 base, J lost 3 bases, and 5 bases stayed unmatched. Naive CD8 libraries were made from about 20,000 to 1,000,000 sorted cells, and they used 10%, 30% or 50% RNA. Isolation of naive CD8 T cells was achieved by sorting on a CD8+CD4-CCR7+CD45RA+ phenotype. In TCRdb, the PCR reads were re-called with MiXCR into one record per CDR3 protein. This sample yields hundreds of thousands of distinct CDR3 sequences, of which about 20% are seen a single time; 0.7% to 0.9% belongs to the top ten.

Material: naive CD8+ T cells from blood, with Jurkat cell RNA spiked in. Sample subset: FACS-sorted CD8+CD4-CCR7+CD45RA+ naive T cells. This receptor was taken from a human donor in good health. Some libraries in this study had Jurkat cell RNA spiked in. The chain uses TRBV4-3 and TRBJ2-1; 8 bases are shared with TRBD1. Written as DNA, the CDR3 is TGCGCCAGCAGCCAAGGACAGGACAGGGTCTACAATGAGCAGTTCTTC. It codes for CASSQGQDRVYNEQFF.